What follows describes a single TCR beta chain. Primers: 60 Vbeta forward and 13 Jbeta reverse. The assay was immunoSEQ multiplex PCR, and TCRdb's table has in-frame clones only and misses some. The sample includes approximately 160,000 clones, 75% to 85% of them seen just once. This entry is derived from a study of cytomegalovirus exposure and HLA in healthy donors. Per germline, CDR1 MNHNS and CDR2 SASEGT. V lost 6 bases to trimming and J lost 2 bases, with 14 bases between them. This CDR3 has 15 residues. The genes are TRBV6-1 and TRBJ2-1; D perhaps matches TRBD2 (6 bases). Sequences were obtained from PBMCs. The sequence came from a woman aged 18-29 years in good health and CMV-seronegative. In DNA, the CDR3 is TGTGCCAGCAGCACCCGGGGGTCCACCTACAATGAGCAGTTCTTC. Amino acids: CASSTRGSTYNEQFF.